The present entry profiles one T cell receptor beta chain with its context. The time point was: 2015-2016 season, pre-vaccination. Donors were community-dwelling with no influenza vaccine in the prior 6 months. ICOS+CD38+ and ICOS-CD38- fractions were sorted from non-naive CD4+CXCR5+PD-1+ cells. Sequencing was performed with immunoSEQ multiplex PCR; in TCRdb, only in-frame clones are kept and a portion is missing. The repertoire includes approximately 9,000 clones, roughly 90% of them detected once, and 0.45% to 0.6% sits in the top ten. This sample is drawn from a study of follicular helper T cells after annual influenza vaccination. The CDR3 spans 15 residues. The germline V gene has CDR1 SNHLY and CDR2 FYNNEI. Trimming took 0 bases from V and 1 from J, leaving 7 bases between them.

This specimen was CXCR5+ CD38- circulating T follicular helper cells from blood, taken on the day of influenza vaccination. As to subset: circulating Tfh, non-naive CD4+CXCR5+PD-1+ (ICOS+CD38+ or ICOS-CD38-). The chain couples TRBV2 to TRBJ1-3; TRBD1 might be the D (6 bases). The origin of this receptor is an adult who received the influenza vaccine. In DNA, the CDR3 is TGTGCCAGCAGTGAAGCCGGACAGTCTGGAAACACCATATATTTT. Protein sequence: CASSEAGQSGNTIYF.